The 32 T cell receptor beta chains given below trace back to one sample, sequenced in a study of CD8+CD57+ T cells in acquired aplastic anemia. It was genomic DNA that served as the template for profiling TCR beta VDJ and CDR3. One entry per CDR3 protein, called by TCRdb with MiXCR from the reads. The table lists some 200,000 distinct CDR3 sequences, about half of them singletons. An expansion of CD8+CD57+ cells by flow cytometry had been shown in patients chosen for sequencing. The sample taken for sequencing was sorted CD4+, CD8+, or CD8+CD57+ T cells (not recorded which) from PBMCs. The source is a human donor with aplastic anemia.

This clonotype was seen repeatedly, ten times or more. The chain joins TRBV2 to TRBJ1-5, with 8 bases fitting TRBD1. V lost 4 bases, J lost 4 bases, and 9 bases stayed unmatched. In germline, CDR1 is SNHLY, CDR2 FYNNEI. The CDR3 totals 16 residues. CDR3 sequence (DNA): TGTGCCAGCAGTGTCGGTCGTCGGACAGGGAATCAGCCCCAGCATTTT. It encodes CASSVGRRTGNQPQHF.

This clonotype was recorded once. DNA for the CDR3: TGCAGTGCTAGAGGGATAGACAGGGCAACCTACGAGCAGTACTTC. It translates to CSARGIDRATYEQYF. The J gene is TRBJ2-7, the V gene TRBV20-1; 7 nucleotides agree with TRBD1. Losses at the gene ends were 1 base for V and 2 bases for J; bases not matched to a gene: 8. From germline, CDR1 is DFQATT and CDR2 SNEGSKA (reference sequence). The CDR3 is made up of 15 amino acids.

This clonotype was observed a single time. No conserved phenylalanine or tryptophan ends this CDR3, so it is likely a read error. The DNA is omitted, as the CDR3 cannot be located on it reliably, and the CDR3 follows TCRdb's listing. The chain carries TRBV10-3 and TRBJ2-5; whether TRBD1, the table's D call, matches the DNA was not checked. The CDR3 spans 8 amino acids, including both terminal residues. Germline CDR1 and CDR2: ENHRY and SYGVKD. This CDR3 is CAIRDRDR.

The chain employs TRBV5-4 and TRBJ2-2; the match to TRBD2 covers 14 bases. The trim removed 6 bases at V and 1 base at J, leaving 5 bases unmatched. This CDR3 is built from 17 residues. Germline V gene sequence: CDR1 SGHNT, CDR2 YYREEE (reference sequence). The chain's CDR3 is CASNGGTSGGNTGELFF. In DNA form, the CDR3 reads TGTGCCAGCAACGGAGGGACTAGCGGGGGGAACACCGGGGAGCTGTTTTTT.

CDR3 in amino acids: CASSLDFRGEGNEQFF. The CDR3 nucleotides are TGCGCCAGCAGCTTGGATTTCAGGGGGGAGGGAAATGAGCAGTTCTTC. This chain links TRBV5-1 with TRBJ2-1; D could derive from TRBD1 or TRBD2 (7 bases each). Germline V gene lookup returns CDR1 SGHRS and CDR2 YFSETQ. V dropped 0 bases and J dropped 7 bases, with 17 bases sitting between them. The CDR3 contains 16 residues.

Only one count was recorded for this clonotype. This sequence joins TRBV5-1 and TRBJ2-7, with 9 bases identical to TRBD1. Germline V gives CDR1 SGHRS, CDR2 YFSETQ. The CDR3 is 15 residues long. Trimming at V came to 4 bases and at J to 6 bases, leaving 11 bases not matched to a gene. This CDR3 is CASSPEPGQGGEQYF. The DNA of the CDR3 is TGCGCCAGCAGCCCGGAGCCGGGACAGGGAGGCGAGCAGTACTTC.

The CDR3 region has the DNA TGCGCCAGCAGCGGGGCAGGGGGCAGGAGCTATGGCTACACCTTC. Its translation: CASSGAGGRSYGYTF. This sequence joins TRBV5-1 and TRBJ1-2; TRBD1 matches at 8 bases. This CDR3 is 15 amino acids long. Trimming removed 4 bases from V and 4 bases from J; junction bases left unmatched: 9. Germline V lookup: CDR1 SGHRS, CDR2 YFSETQ.

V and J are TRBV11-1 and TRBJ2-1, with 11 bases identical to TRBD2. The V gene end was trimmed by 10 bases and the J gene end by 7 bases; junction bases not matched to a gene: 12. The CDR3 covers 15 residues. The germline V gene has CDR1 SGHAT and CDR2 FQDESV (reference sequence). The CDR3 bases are TGTGCCACGCCCGTAGCGGGGGGGCCGAGGAATGAGCAGTTCTTC. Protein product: CATPVAGGPRNEQFF.

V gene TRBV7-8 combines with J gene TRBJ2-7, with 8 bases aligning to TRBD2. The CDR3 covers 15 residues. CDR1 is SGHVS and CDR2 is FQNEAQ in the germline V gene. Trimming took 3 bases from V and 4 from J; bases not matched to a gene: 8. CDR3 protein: CASSFVAGGSYEQYF. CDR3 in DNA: TGTGCCAGCAGCTTCGTGGCGGGGGGATCTTACGAGCAGTACTTC. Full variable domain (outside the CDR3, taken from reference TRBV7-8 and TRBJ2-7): GAGVSQSPRYKVAKRGQDVALRCDPISGHVSLFWYQQALGQGPEFLTYFQNEAQLDKSGLPSDRFFAERPEGSVSTLKIQRTQQEDSAVYLCASSFVAGGSYEQYFGPGTRLTVT.

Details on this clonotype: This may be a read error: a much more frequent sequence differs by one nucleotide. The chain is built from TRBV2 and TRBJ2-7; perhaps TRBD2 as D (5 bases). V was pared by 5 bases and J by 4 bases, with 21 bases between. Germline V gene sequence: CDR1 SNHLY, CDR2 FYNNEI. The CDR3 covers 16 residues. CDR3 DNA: TGTGCCAGCAGTTACCCGCCTTCCCGGGGAGATTACGAGCAGTACTTC. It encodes CASSYPPSRGDYEQYF. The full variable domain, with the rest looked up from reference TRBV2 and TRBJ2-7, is EPEVTQTPSHQVTQMGQEVILRCVPISNHLYFYWYRQILGQKVEFLVSFYNNEISEKSEIFDDQFSVERPDGSNFTLKIRSTKLEDSAMYFCASSYPPSRGDYEQYFGPGTRLTVT.

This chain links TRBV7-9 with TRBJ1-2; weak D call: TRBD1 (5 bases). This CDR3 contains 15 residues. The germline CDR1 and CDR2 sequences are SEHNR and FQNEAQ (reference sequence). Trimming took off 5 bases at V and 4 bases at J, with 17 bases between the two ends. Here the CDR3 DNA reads TGTGCCAGCAGCCCCAGGGATTCCCCCGTCTATGGCTACACCTTC. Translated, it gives CASSPRDSPVYGYTF.

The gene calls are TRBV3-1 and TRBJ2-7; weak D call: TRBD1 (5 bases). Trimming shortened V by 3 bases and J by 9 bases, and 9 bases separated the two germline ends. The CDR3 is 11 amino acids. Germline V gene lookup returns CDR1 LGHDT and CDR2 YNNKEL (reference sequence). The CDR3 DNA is TGTGCCAGCAGCCAGCAGGGTAGGCAGTACTTC. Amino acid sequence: CASSQQGRQYF.

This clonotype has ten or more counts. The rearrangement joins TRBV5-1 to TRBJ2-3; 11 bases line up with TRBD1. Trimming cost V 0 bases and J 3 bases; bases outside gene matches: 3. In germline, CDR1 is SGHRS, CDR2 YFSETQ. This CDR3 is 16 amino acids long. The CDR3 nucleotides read TGCGCCAGCAGCTTGGTCCGGGACAGGGGGACAGATACGCAGTATTTT. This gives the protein CASSLVRDRGTDTQYF.

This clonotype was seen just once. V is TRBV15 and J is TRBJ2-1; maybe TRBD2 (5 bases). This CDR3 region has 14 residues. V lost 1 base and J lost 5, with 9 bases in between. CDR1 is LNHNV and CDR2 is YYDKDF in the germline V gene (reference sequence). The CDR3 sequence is CATSRGTRHNEQFF. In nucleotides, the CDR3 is TGTGCCACCAGCAGAGGTACTAGGCACAATGAGCAGTTCTTC.

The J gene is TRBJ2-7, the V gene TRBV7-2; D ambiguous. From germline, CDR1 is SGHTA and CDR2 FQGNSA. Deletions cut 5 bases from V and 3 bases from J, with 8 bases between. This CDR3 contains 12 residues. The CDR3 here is CASSLAFYEQYF. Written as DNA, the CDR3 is TGTGCCAGCAGCCTCGCTTTCTACGAGCAGTACTTC.

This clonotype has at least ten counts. The CDR3 is CASSQDLGQGEEKLFF. CDR3 sequence (DNA): TGCGCCAGCAGCCAAGATTTGGGACAGGGTGAAGAAAAACTGTTTTTT. V and J are TRBV4-3 and TRBJ1-4; 9 positions match TRBD1. The CDR3 consists of 16 residues. Germline assignment: CDR1 LGHNA and CDR2 YSLEER. The V gene end was trimmed by 0 bases and the J gene end by 8 bases; junction bases not matched to a gene: 7.

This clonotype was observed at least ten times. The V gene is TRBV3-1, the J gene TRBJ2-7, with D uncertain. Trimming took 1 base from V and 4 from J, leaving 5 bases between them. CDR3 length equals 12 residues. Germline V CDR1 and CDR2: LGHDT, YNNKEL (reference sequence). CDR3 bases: TGTGCCAGCAGCCAAGTTGTGTACGAGCAGTACTTC. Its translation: CASSQVVYEQYF.

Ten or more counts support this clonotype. The CDR3 here is CASSPYSGGYEQYF. As DNA, the CDR3 is TGTGCCAGCAGCCCATACTCGGGGGGCTACGAGCAGTACTTC. The rearrangement links TRBV3-1 to TRBJ2-7; 7 bases fit TRBD2. J lost 3 bases, V lost 4 bases, and 6 bases had no gene match. The CDR3 is 14 amino acids. In germline, CDR1 is LGHDT, CDR2 YNNKEL (reference sequence).

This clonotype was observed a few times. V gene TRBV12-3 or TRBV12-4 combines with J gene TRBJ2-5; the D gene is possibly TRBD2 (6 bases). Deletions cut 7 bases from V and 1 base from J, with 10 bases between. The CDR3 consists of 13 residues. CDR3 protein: CASKLAPQETQYF. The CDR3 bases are TGTGCCAGCAAGCTAGCGCCCCAAGAGACCCAGTACTTC.

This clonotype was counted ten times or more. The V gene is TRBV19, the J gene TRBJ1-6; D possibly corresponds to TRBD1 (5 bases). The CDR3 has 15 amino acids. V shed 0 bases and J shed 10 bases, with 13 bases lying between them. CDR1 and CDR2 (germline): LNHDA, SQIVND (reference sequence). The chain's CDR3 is CASSIDRGVESPLHF. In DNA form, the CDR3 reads TGTGCCAGTAGTATAGATAGGGGAGTTGAGTCACCCCTCCACTTT.

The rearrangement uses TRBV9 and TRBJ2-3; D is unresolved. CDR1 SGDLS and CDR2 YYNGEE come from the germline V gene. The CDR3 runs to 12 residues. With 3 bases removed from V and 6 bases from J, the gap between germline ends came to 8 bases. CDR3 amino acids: CASSAVGDTQYF. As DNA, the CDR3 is TGTGCCAGCAGCGCGGTGGGGGATACGCAGTATTTT.

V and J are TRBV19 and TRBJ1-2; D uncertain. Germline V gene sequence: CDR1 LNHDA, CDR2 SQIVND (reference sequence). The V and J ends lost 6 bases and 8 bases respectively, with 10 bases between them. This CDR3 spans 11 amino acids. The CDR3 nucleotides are TGTGCCAGTAGGGACTTGGCGGGCTACACCTTC. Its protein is CASRDLAGYTF.

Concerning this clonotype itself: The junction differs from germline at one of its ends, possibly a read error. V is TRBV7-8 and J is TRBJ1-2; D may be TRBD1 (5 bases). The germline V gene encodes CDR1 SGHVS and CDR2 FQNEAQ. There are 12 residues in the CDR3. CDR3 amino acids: CASSPLQASRRF. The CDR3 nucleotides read TGTGCCAGCAGCCCCTTACAGGCCAGCCGACGTTTC.

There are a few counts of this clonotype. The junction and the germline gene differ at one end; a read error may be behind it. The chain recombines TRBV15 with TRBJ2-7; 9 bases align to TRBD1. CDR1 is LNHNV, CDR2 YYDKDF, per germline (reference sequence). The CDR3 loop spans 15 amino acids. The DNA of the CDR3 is TGTGCCACCAGCCGAGATCCGGGACAGGGCTACGAGCAGTACTTC. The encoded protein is CATSRDPGQGYEQYF.

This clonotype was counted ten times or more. The CDR3 DNA reads as TGTGCCAGCAGCTTGGGTGTCGGCACAGGGGCTTTCTTT. Translating it yields CASSLGVGTGAFF. The chain combines TRBV5-5 with TRBJ1-1, with D tentatively TRBD1 (6 bases). Germline CDR1 and CDR2: SGHKS and YYEKEE (reference sequence). CDR3 size: 13 residues. The V gene lost 0 bases and the J gene lost 11 bases, with 14 bases spanning the gap.

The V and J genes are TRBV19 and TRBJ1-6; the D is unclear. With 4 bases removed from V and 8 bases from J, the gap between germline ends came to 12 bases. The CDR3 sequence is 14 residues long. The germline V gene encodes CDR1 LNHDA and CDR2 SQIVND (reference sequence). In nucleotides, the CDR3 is TGTGCCAGTAGTAACGACGGACTCTATTCACCCCTCCACTTT. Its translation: CASSNDGLYSPLHF.

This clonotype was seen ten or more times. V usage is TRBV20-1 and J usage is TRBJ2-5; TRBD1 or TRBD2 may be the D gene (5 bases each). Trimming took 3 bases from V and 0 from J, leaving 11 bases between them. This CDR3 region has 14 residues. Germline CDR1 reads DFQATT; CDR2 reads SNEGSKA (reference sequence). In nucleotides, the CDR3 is TGCAGTGCTAGTCCCGGGACGGACCAAGAGACCCAGTACTTC. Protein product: CSASPGTDQETQYF.

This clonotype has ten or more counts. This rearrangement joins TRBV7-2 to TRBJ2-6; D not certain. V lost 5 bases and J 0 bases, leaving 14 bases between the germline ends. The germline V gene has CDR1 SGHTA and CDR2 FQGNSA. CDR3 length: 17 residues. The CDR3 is CASSNTPRVSGANVLTF. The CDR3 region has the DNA TGTGCCAGCAGCAATACTCCTAGGGTCTCTGGGGCCAACGTCCTGACTTTC.

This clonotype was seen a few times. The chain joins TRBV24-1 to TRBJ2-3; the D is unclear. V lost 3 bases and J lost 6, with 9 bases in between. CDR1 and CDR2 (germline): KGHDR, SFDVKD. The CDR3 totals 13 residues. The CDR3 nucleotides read TGTGCCACCAGTGATGTAGTAGCTGATACGCAGTATTTT. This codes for CATSDVVADTQYF.

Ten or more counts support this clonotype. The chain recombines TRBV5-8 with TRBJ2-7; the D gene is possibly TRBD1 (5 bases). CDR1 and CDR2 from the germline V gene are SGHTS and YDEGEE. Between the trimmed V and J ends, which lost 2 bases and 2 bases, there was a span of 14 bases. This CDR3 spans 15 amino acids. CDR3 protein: CASSFLGQGTYEQYF. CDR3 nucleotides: TGTGCCAGCAGCTTTCTCGGGCAGGGAACCTACGAGCAGTACTTC.

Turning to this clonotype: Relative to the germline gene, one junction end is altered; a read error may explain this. CDR3 region: CASSKQHNQPQHF. CDR3 DNA sequence: TGTGCCAGTAGTAAACAGCACAATCAGCCCCAGCATTTC. The rearrangement uses TRBV19 and TRBJ1-5; D remains unclear. Germline CDR1 is LNHDA and CDR2 is SQIVND (reference sequence). This CDR3 spans 13 amino acids.

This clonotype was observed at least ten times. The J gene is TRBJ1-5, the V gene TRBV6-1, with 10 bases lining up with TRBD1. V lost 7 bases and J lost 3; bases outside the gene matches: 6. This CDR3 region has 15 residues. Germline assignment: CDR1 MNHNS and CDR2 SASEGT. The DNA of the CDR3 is TGTGCCAGCATGCCGGGACAGGGGACCAATCAGCCCCAGCATTTT. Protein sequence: CASMPGQGTNQPQHF.